This entry concerns a single T cell receptor beta chain. This sequence may be a read error, since a much larger clone differs from it by one base. Diagnoses were established using clinical symptoms, serum thyroxine and TRAb, thyroid ultrasound and orbital computed tomography. Germline V CDR1 and CDR2: ENHRY, SYGVKD. The V gene lost 3 bases and the J gene lost 2 bases, with 7 bases spanning the gap. CDR3 length equals 13 residues. RNA transcripts were the template for amplifying TCR beta CDR3 regions. RT-PCR in the first round (using the HTBI primer set) targeted the TCR CDR3. One entry per CDR3 protein, called by TCRdb with MiXCR from the multiplex PCR reads. The sample contains about 560,000 distinct CDR3 sequences, 15% to 20% of which appear only once. The source of the sample is a study of T cells in Graves' hyperthyroidism and ophthalmopathy.

The sample consisted of blood. The clonotype originates from a woman aged 18-29 years with Graves' hyperthyroidism. V is TRBV10-3 and J is TRBJ2-5; the D is unclear. The CDR3: CAISDSTQETQYF. In DNA, the CDR3 is TGTGCCATCAGTGACTCTACTCAAGAGACCCAGTACTTC.